This T cell receptor (beta chain) was captured by sequencing in a study of blood T cell repertoires in COVID-19. Background on the study: COVID-19 samples, acute and convalescent, were from the United States, Italy and Spain. T cells, B-cell-depleted T cells, or PBMCs provided the cDNA or gDNA that served as material.

In the original workflow: Estimates of nucleated cell counts were drawn from the amplification of reference gene primers. Produced via immunoSEQ multiplex PCR; TCRdb's table is partial and in-frame only. V and J calls plus clone size are reproduced from that table; the DNA served to infer D and trimming. Of 410,000 or so clones listed, roughly 88% are singletons. Germline lookup yields CDR1 SGHTA and CDR2 FQGNSA. V lost 2 bases and J lost 3, with 19 bases in between. There are 17 residues in the CDR3. The chain recombines TRBV7-2 with TRBJ1-2; TRBD1 is a possible D gene (6 bases). This receptor was taken from a woman in her 30s with active or convalescent COVID-19. The sample comprised peripheral blood. CDR3 in DNA: TGTGCCAGCAGCTTATTAACAGGGCGCGCAGGGGACTATGGCTACACCTTC. Translating gives CASSLLTGRAGDYGYTF.